This entry describes one T cell receptor (beta chain). The antigen is undetermined. The data originate from a study of graft-versus-host responses after intestinal transplantation. Study at large: Recipients across the board were started on anti-thymocyte globulin induction, then kept on tacrolimus and steroids for about three years.

Data came from immunoSEQ multiplex PCR; TCRdb stores just in-frame clones and leaves some out. The data hold 60,000 to 75,000 clones, with approximately 88% observed a single time. Study-level results: Allografts of one patient group, those with graft-donor T cell macrochimerism, had high graft-versus-host to host-versus-graft clonal ratios.

V dropped 1 base and J dropped 0; count of bases not matched to a gene: 9. Germline V CDR1 and CDR2: SGHVS, FQNEAQ. The CDR3 has 18 amino acids. The input for sequencing was unstimulated CD8+ T cells sorted from spleen or lymph node cells, taken before intestinal transplant. The source is a human donor who received an intestinal transplant. This chain connects TRBV7-8 to TRBJ2-3, with 8 bases aligning to TRBD2. The CDR3 is CASSLESGGAYSTDTQYF. CDR3 bases: TGTGCCAGCAGCTTAGAATCCGGGGGGGCCTATAGCACAGATACGCAGTATTTT.